The 25 T cell receptor beta chains below were found in one sample sequenced in a study of CD8 T cells in ankylosing spondylitis. TCRdb itself ran the 5' RACE reads through MiXCR, one entry per CDR3 protein. Here the sample spans approximately 210,000 distinct CDR3 sequences, 9.5% to 15% being singletons. The sequenced sample consisted of blood, either unsorted or a sorted T cell fraction (not recorded which). Receptors originate from a male donor with ankylosing spondylitis or in good health (not recorded which).

The sample holds many counts of this clonotype. The chain uses TRBV12-3 or TRBV12-4 and TRBJ2-5; no definite D call. The CDR3 runs to 13 residues. With 4 bases removed from V and 4 bases from J, the gap between germline ends came to 10 bases. The CDR3 coding sequence is TGTGCCAGCAGTTGGCCCCCGGGAGAGACCCAGTACTTC. Residues: CASSWPPGETQYF.

The CDR3 loop is CASSQRTSGKIDTQYF. The CDR3 nucleotides read TGTGCCAGCAGCCAAAGGACTAGCGGGAAAATAGATACGCAGTATTTT. This chain connects TRBV4-2 to TRBJ2-3; 12 bases match TRBD2. J lost 5 bases, V lost 2 bases, and 5 bases had no gene match. Germline CDR1 LGHNA, CDR2 YNFKEQ. The CDR3 has 16 amino acids.

This chain connects TRBV15 to TRBJ2-2; perhaps TRBD2 as D (6 bases). Germline V gene lookup returns CDR1 LNHNV and CDR2 YYDKDF (reference sequence). The CDR3 covers 16 residues. The ends were cut back, 0 bases at V and 4 bases at J, with 12 bases in the middle. This CDR3 reads CATSRDELAGTGELFF. The CDR3 DNA is TGTGCCACCAGCAGAGATGAACTAGCAGGCACCGGGGAGCTGTTTTTT.

At least ten counts were recorded for this clonotype. This chain connects TRBV4-2 to TRBJ2-1, with 9 positions matching TRBD1. Unmatched junction bases numbered 4, after V lost 4 bases and J lost 3 bases. The CDR3 runs 15 residues. Germline loops: CDR1 LGHNA, CDR2 YNFKEQ. The chain's CDR3 is CASSLWTGDYNEQFF. In nucleotides, the CDR3 is TGTGCCAGCAGCCTCTGGACAGGGGACTACAATGAGCAGTTCTTC.

This clonotype was found a few times. V usage is TRBV4-1 and J usage is TRBJ2-3, with D perhaps matching TRBD1 (6 bases). Germline CDR1 reads MGHRA; CDR2 reads YSYEKL. Trimming cost V 1 base and J 4 bases, with 12 bases left between them. The CDR3 has 15 residues. In DNA form, the CDR3 reads TGCGCCAGCAGCCAAGCGACAGGATGGTCAGATACGCAGTATTTT. It specifies CASSQATGWSDTQYF.

V is TRBV6-1 and J is TRBJ2-6; D unclear. Germline CDR1 reads MNHNS; CDR2 reads SASEGT. CDR3 length: 14 amino acids. V lost 8 bases, J lost 0 bases, and 8 bases lay in between. The CDR3 is CASPGNSGANVLTF. CDR3 in DNA: TGTGCCAGCCCCGGTAACTCTGGGGCCAACGTCCTGACTTTC.

In this sample, this clonotype turned up many times. CDR3 coding DNA: TGCAGTGCTGGGTCCGACTACCTTTACACAGATACGCAGTATTTT. This translates into CSAGSDYLYTDTQYF. V and J are TRBV20-1 and TRBJ2-3, with D possibly TRBD2 on 5 matching bases. The V end lost 5 bases, the J end lost 2 bases, and 17 bases lay between the germline ends. This CDR3 region has 15 residues. The germline V gene has CDR1 DFQATT and CDR2 SNEGSKA (reference sequence).

This rearrangement joins TRBV12-3 or TRBV12-4 to TRBJ2-7; D possibly corresponds to TRBD2 (6 bases). Trimming left V 5 bases short and J 3 bases short, with 8 bases between. The CDR3 covers 12 residues. The CDR3 loop is CASSQTSYEQYF. The CDR3 nucleotides are TGTGCCAGCAGTCAGACTAGCTACGAGCAGTACTTC.

The rearrangement uses TRBV6-5 and TRBJ2-1; D is uncertain. The CDR3 has 15 residues. The V end lost 5 bases, the J end lost 4 bases, and 15 bases lay between the germline ends. Germline V gene data show CDR1 as MNHEY and CDR2 as SVGAGI. The CDR3 DNA follows: TGTGCCAGCAGTAACGGACGGAATACTTACAATGAGCAGTTCTTC. Its translation is CASSNGRNTYNEQFF.

In this sample, this clonotype turned up a few times. This rearrangement joins TRBV11-2 to TRBJ2-1; D unresolved. Trimming removed 0 bases at V and 7 bases at J, with 4 bases between. The CDR3 contains 12 residues. Germline assignment: CDR1 SGHAT and CDR2 FQNNGV. CDR3 DNA: TGTGCCAGCAGCTTAGAGTGGAATGAGCAGTTCTTC. It specifies CASSLEWNEQFF. Combining the CDR3 with reference TRBV11-2 and TRBJ2-1 gives the whole variable domain EAGVAQSPRYKIIEKRQSVAFWCNPISGHATLYWYQQILGQGPKLLIQFQNNGVVDDSQLPKDRFSAERLKGVDSTLKIQPAKLEDSAVYLCASSLEWNEQFFGPGTRLTVL.

The rearrangement links TRBV18 to TRBJ2-1, with a possible D match to TRBD2 (6 bases). Trimming shortened V by 6 bases and J by 3 bases, and 15 bases separated the two germline ends. The CDR3 totals 15 residues. Germline CDR1 is KGHSH and CDR2 is LQKENI. CDR3 protein: CASSPGGGSYNEQFF. The DNA of the CDR3 is TGTGCCAGCTCTCCCGGGGGTGGAAGCTACAATGAGCAGTTCTTC.

The CDR3 loop reads CASSYRPGYEQYF. The CDR3 DNA follows: TGTGCCAGCAGTTACAGGCCCGGGTACGAGCAGTACTTC. V and J are TRBV6-2 or TRBV6-3 and TRBJ2-7; D is uncertain. V was trimmed by 2 bases and J by 4 bases, leaving 9 bases between them. Germline CDR1 MNHEY, CDR2 SVGEGT. This CDR3 region has 13 residues.

This clonotype was detected only a few times. The V call is TRBV20-1, the J call TRBJ2-2; tentatively, D is TRBD2 (6 bases). The ends were cut back, 3 bases at V and 6 bases at J, with 14 bases in the middle. The CDR3 loop spans 14 amino acids. Germline CDR1 is DFQATT and CDR2 is SNEGSKA (reference sequence). The CDR3 coding sequence is TGCAGTGCTAGGAGCGGGCAGAAGGCCGGGGAGCTGTTTTTT. Protein sequence: CSARSGQKAGELFF.

The genes are TRBV19 and TRBJ1-6; TRBD1 agrees at 7 bases. Germline assignment: CDR1 LNHDA and CDR2 SQIVND (reference sequence). This CDR3 spans 14 amino acids. V lost 3 bases, J lost 7 bases, and 3 bases stayed unmatched. The CDR3 bases are TGTGCCAGTAGTATTCAGGGGGGAAATTCACCCCTCCACTTT. Amino acids: CASSIQGGNSPLHF.

This clonotype has more than one count but fewer than ten. The chain couples TRBV7-9 to TRBJ2-7; D not resolved. The CDR3 runs to 16 residues. The ends were cut back, 5 bases at V and 2 bases at J, with 19 bases in the middle. The germline V gene has CDR1 SEHNR and CDR2 FQNEAQ (reference sequence). CDR3 sequence reads: CASSPGPYISTYEQYF. The CDR3 bases are TGTGCCAGCAGCCCAGGACCATACATTTCGACCTACGAGCAGTACTTC.

This clonotype has only a few counts. The chain joins TRBV12-3 or TRBV12-4 to TRBJ2-2; the D gene is possibly TRBD2 (6 bases). V was trimmed by 6 bases and J by 5 bases, leaving 19 bases between them. This CDR3 comprises 16 residues. The CDR3 DNA reads as TGTGCCAGCAGCTGGAGGGGAGCTACCTTGACCGGGGAGCTGTTTTTT. It translates to CASSWRGATLTGELFF.

This clonotype has more than one count but fewer than ten. The chain carries TRBV29-1 and TRBJ2-3; D gene ambiguous. The CDR3 totals 9 residues. Looked up from germline, CDR1 is SQVTM and CDR2 is ANQGSEA. The V and J ends lost 4 bases and 5 bases respectively, with 1 base between them. The CDR3 loop is CSVGDTQYF. The CDR3, as DNA: TGCAGCGTTGGAGATACGCAGTATTTT.

This clonotype was picked up many times. The chain couples TRBV4-1 to TRBJ2-1, with unresolved D. The germline V gene encodes CDR1 MGHRA and CDR2 YSYEKL. This CDR3 has 16 amino acids. Trimming took off 1 base at V and 0 bases at J, with 10 bases between the two ends. The CDR3 is CASSQVAASSYNEQFF. DNA of the CDR3: TGCGCCAGCAGCCAAGTCGCTGCGAGCTCCTACAATGAGCAGTTCTTC.

There are a few counts of this clonotype. This CDR3 reads CASSEYFEGRGSYNEQFF. The CDR3 DNA is TGTGCCAGCAGTGAATATTTTGAAGGCAGGGGATCCTACAATGAGCAGTTCTTC. The chain has TRBV25-1 and TRBJ2-1; D is possibly TRBD1 (6 bases). Trimming removed 0 bases at V and 1 base at J, with 16 bases between. The CDR3 has 18 amino acids. Germline CDR1 and CDR2: MGHDK and SYGVNS.

The chain is built from TRBV5-5 and TRBJ2-7; TRBD1 aligns across 8 bases. V dropped 4 bases and J dropped 7; count of bases not matched to a gene: 4. The CDR3 totals 12 residues. Germline V gene data show CDR1 as SGHKS and CDR2 as YYEKEE (reference sequence). The CDR3 loop reads CASSPTGEEQYF. The CDR3 coding sequence is TGTGCCAGCAGCCCGACAGGGGAAGAGCAGTACTTC.

J is TRBJ2-5 and V is TRBV10-2, with unresolved D. The CDR3 contains 14 residues. V lost 0 bases and J lost 4, with 9 bases in between. Germline V gene lookup returns CDR1 WSHSY and CDR2 SAAADI. The CDR3 DNA follows: TGCGCCAGCAGTGAGTCCGGGCCTAGAGAGACCCAGTACTTC. This sequence encodes CASSESGPRETQYF.

The rearrangement joins TRBV20-1 to TRBJ2-5, with 14 bases identical to TRBD2. The CDR3 is 15 residues long. Germline values: CDR1 DFQATT, CDR2 SNEGSKA (reference sequence). V shed 3 bases and J 8 bases; nucleotides not matched to a gene: 8. The CDR3 bases are TGCAGTGCTAGCCGACTAGCGGGAGGGCCACGAACCCAGTACTTC. Translated, it gives CSASRLAGGPRTQYF.

This clonotype ranks as medium-sized. The rearrangement links TRBV4-1 to TRBJ1-2; no firm D call. CDR3 length: 17 residues. CDR1 is MGHRA, CDR2 YSYEKL, per germline. Deletions cut 3 bases from V and 1 base from J, with 18 bases between. In nucleotides, the CDR3 is TGCGCCAGCAGCCAGTACGATTTGGCCGGGGTTAACTATGGCTACACCTTC. Translated, it gives CASSQYDLAGVNYGYTF.

This clonotype was found many times. This chain uses TRBV12-3 or TRBV12-4 with TRBJ2-1; TRBD1 might be the D (6 bases). This CDR3 has 13 amino acids. The V end was cut by 3 bases, the J end by 8 bases, with 11 bases between. Here the CDR3 DNA reads TGTGCCAGCAGTTTTACAGGGCGAGATGAGCAGTTCTTC. It codes for CASSFTGRDEQFF.

Only a few counts were recorded for this clonotype. V gene TRBV12-3 or TRBV12-4 combines with J gene TRBJ2-2; the D is unclear. The CDR3 consists of 16 residues. V lost 5 bases, J lost 5 bases, and 18 bases lay in between. In nucleotides, the CDR3 is TGTGCCAGCAGTCCCGGGTCGACTGTGTGGACCGGGGAGCTGTTTTTT. Protein sequence: CASSPGSTVWTGELFF.